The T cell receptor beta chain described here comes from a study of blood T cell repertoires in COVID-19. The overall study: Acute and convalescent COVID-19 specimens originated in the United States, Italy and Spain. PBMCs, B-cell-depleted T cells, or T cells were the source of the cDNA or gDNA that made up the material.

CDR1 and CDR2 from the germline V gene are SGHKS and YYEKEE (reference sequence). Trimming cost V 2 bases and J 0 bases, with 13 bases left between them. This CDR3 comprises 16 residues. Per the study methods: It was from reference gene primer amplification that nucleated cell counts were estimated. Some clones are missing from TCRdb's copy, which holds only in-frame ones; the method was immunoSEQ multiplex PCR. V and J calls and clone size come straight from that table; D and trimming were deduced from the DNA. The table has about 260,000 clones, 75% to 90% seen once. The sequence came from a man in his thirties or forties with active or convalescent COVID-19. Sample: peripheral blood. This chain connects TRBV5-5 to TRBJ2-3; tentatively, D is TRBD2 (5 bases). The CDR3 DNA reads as TGTGCCAGCAGCTTTCCCCTAACGGGGAGCACAGATACGCAGTATTTT. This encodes CASSFPLTGSTDTQYF.